The entry below gives a single T cell receptor beta chain sequence along with its context. Its antigen is unidentified. This CDR3 is built from 13 residues. Looked up from germline, CDR1 is DFQATT and CDR2 is SNEGSKA (reference sequence). This entry comes from a study of T cells expressing NK-cell markers. Study details: All TCR beta repertoires analysed originated from sorted CD3+CD56+NKG2C+, CD3+CD56+NKG2C- and CD3+CD56-NKG2C+ T cells.

TCRdb reanalyzed the 5' RACE reads and collapses them to one entry per CDR3 protein, without DNA. Here the sample table reports some 460,000 distinct CDR3 sequences. Findings and limits, study-wide: More than 5 donors carried dominant NKG2C+ clonotypes that made up roughly 1.0-8% of their CD8+ T cells. A few donors showed these clonotypes also leading the CD3+CD56-NKG2C+ fraction. HCMV specificity of expanded NKG2C+ T cell clones remained unclear.

This sequence was found in a woman in her 50s in good health. The chain is built from TRBV20-1 and TRBJ2-1; there is no DNA to check the TCRdb D call of TRBD1. Input material: blood T cells: a sorted CD56 or NKG2C T cell subset, CD4+ or CD8+ T cells, or bulk PBMC T cells (not recorded which). CDR3 amino acids: CSARGHKGNEQFF.